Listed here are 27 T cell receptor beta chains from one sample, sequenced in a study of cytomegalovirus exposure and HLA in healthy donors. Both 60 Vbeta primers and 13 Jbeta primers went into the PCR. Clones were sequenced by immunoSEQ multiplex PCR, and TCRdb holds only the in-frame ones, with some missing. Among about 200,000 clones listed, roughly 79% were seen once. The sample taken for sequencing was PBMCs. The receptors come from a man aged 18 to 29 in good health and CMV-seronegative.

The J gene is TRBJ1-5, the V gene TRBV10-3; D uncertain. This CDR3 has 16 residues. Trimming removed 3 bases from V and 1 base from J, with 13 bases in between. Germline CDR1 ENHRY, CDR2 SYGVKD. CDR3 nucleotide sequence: TGTGCCATCAGTGACCCTCCATTACAGAGCAATCAGCCCCAGCATTTT. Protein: CAISDPPLQSNQPQHF.

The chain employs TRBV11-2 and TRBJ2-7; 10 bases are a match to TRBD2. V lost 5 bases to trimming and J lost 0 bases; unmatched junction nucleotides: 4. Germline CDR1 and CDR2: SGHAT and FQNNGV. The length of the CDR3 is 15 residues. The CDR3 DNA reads TGTGCCAGCAGCCCGCGGACTAGCGGCTCCTACGAGCAGTACTTC. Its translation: CASSPRTSGSYEQYF.

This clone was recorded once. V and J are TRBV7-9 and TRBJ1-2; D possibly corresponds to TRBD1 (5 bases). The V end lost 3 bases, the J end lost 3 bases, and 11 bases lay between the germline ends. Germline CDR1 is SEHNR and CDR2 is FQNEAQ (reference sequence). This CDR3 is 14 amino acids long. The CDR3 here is CASSLTESDYGYTF. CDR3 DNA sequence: TGTGCCAGCAGCTTGACAGAGTCGGACTATGGCTACACCTTC.

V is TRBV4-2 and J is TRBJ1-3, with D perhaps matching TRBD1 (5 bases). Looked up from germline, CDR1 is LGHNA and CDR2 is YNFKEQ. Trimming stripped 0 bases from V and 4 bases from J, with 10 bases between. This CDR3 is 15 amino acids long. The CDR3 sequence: CASSQDWGEGNTIYF. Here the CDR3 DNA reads TGTGCCAGCAGCCAAGATTGGGGGGAAGGAAACACCATATATTTT.

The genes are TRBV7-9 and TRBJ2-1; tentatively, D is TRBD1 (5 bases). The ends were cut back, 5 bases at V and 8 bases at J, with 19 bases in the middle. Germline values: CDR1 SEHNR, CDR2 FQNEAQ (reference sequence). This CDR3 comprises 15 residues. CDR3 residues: CASSLEIDSPHEQFF. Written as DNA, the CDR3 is TGTGCCAGCAGCCTCGAGATAGACAGTCCCCATGAGCAGTTCTTC.

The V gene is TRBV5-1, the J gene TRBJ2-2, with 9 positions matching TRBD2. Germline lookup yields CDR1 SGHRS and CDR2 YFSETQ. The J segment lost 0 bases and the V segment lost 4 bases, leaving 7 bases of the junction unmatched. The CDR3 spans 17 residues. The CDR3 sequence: CASSAPSGKPNTGELFF. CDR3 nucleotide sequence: TGCGCCAGCAGCGCCCCTAGCGGGAAACCGAACACCGGGGAGCTGTTTTTT.

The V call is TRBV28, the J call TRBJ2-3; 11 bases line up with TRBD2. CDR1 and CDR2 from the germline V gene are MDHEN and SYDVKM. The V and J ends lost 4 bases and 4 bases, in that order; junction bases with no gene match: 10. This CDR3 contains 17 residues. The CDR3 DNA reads TGTGCCAGCAGTTCTTTAGCGGGAGGGCTAGGCGCAGATACGCAGTATTTT. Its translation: CASSSLAGGLGADTQYF.

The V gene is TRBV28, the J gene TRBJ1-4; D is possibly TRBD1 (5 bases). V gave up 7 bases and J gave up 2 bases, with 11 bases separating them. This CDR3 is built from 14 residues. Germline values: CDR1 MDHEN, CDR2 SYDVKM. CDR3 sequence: CASTRADTNEKLFF. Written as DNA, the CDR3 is TGTGCCAGCACCAGGGCAGACACTAATGAAAAACTGTTTTTT.

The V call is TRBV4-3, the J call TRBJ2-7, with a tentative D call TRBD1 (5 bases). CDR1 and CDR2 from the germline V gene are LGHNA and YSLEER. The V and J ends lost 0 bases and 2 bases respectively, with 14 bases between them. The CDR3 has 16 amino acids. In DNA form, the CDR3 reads TGCGCCAGCAGCCAAGATCCTCACAGGTCCACCTACGAGCAGTACTTC. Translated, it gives CASSQDPHRSTYEQYF.

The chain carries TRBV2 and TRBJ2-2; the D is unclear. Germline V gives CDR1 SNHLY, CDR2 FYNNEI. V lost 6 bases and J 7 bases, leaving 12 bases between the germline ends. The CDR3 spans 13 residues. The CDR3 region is CASSEMSGGELFF. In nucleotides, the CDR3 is TGTGCCAGCAGCGAGATGAGTGGCGGGGAGCTGTTTTTT.

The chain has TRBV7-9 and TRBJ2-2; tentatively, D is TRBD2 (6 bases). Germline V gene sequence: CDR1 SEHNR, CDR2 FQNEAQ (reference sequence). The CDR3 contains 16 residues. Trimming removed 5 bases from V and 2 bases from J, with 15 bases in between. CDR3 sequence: CASSAAGGTNTGELFF. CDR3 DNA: TGTGCCAGCAGCGCAGCGGGCGGTACAAACACCGGGGAGCTGTTTTTT.

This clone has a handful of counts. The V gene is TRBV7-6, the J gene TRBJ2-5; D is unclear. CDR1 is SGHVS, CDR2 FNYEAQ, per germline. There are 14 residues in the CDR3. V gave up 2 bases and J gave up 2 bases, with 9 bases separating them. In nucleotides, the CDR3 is TGTGCCAGCAGCTTAAATGTCAGACAAGAGACCCAGTACTTC. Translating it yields CASSLNVRQETQYF.

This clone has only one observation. In DNA, the CDR3 is TGTGCCAGTAGTTCCTACTCGACAGGGGGGAACACTGAAGCTTTCTTT. As protein: CASSSYSTGGNTEAFF. This sequence joins TRBV19 and TRBJ1-1; the match to TRBD1 covers 9 bases. J was trimmed by 1 base and V by 5 bases; bases with no gene match: 8. Germline loops: CDR1 LNHDA, CDR2 SQIVND (reference sequence). CDR3 size: 16 residues. Filled out from reference TRBV19 and TRBJ1-1, the complete variable domain reads DGGITQSPKYLFRKEGQNVTLSCEQNLNHDAMYWYRQDPGQGLRLIYYSQIVNDFQKGDIAEGYSVSREKKESFPLTVTSAQKNPTAFYLCASSSYSTGGNTEAFFGQGTRLTVV.

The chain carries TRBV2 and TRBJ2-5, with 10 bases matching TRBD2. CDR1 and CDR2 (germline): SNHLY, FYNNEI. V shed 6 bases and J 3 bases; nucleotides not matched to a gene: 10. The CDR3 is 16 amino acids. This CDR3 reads CASSNGLGLAEETQYF. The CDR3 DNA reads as TGTGCCAGCAGCAATGGACTAGGACTAGCGGAAGAGACCCAGTACTTC.

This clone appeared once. This CDR3 is CASRTGEAGYGYTF. CDR3 coding DNA: TGTGCCAGCAGGACAGGGGAGGCTGGCTATGGCTACACCTTC. The gene calls are TRBV2 and TRBJ1-2; 8 bases are shared with TRBD1. The CDR3 contains 14 residues. Germline V gene lookup returns CDR1 SNHLY and CDR2 FYNNEI. V lost 6 bases, J lost 4 bases, and 7 bases stayed unmatched.

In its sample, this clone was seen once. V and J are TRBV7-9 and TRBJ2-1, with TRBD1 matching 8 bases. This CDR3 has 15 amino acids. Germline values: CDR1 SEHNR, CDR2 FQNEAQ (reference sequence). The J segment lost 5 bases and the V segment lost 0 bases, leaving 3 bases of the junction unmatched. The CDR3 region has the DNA TGTGCCAGCAGCTTAGCTAGGACAGGGAACAATGAGCAGTTCTTC. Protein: CASSLARTGNNEQFF.

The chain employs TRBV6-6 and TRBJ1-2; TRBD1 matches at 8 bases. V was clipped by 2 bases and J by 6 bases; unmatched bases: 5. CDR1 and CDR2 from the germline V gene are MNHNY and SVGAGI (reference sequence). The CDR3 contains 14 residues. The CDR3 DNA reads TGTGCCAGCAGTTACCTGGACAGGGACCATGGCTACACCTTC. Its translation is CASSYLDRDHGYTF.

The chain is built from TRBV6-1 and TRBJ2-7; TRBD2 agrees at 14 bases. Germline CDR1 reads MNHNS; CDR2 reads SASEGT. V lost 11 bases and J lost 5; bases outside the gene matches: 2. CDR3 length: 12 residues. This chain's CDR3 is CAGTSGRDEQYF. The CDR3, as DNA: TGTGCCGGGACTAGCGGGAGAGACGAGCAGTACTTC.

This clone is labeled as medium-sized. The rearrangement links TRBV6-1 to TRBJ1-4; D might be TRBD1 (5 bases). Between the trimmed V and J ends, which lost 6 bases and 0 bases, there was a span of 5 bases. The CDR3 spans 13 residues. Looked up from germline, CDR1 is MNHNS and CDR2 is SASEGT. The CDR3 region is CASRTATNEKLFF. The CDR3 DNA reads TGTGCCAGCAGGACAGCAACTAATGAAAAACTGTTTTTT.

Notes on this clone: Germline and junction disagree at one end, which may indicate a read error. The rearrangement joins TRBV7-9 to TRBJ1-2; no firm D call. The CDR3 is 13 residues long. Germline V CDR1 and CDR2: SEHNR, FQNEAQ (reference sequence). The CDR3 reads CASSLMSNDGYTF. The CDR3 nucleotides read TGTGCCAGCAGCTTAATGAGTAACGATGGCTACACCTTC.

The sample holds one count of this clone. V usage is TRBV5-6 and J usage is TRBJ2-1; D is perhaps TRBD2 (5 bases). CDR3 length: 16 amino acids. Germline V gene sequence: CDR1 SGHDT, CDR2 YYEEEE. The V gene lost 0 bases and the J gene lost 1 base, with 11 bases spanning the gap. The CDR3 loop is CASSLERAASYNEQFF. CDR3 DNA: TGTGCCAGCAGCTTGGAGCGAGCGGCATCCTACAATGAGCAGTTCTTC.

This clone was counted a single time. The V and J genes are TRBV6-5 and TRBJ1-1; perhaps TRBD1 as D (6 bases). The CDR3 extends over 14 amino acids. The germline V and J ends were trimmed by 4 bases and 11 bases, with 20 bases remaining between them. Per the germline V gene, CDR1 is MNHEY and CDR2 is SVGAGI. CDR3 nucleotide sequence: TGTGCCAGCAGTTCGGTTCCGGGGGGCATTATGGCTTTCTTT. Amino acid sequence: CASSSVPGGIMAFF.

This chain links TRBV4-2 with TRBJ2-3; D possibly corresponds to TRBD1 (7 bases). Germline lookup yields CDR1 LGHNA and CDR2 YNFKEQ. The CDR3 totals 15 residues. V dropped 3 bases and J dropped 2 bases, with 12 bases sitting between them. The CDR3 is CASSHRQGLTDTQYF. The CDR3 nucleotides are TGTGCCAGCAGCCATCGACAGGGACTCACAGATACGCAGTATTTT.

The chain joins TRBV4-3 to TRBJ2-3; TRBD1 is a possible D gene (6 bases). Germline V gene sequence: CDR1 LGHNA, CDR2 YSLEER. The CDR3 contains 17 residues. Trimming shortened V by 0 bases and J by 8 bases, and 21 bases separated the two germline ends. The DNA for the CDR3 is TGCGCCAGCAGCCAAGAGTCTTTTGGACAGCATTTGGGTACGCAGTATTTT. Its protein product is CASSQESFGQHLGTQYF.

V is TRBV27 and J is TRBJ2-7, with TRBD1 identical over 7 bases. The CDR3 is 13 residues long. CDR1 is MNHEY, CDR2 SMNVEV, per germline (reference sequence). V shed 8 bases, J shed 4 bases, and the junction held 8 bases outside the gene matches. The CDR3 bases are TGTGCCAGCTATCAACAGGGGTCTTACGAGCAGTACTTC. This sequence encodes CASYQQGSYEQYF.

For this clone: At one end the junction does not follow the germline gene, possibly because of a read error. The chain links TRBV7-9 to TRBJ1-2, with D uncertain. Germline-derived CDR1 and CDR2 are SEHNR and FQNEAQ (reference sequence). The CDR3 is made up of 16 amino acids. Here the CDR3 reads CASSVAVPGLGYGYTF. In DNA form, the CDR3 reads TGTGCCAGCAGCGTAGCAGTTCCAGGTCTCGGCTATGGCTACACCTTC.

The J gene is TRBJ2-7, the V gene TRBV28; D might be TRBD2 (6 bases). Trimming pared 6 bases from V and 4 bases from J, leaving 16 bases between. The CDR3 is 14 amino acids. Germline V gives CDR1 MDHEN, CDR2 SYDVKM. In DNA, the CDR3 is TGTGCCAGCAGCGCCATGGGGGGTTCATACGAGCAGTACTTC. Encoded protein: CASSAMGGSYEQYF. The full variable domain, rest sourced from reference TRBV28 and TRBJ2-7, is DVKVTQSSRYLVKRTGEKVFLECVQDMDHENMFWYRQDPGLGLRLIYFSYDVKMKEKGDIPEGYSVSREKKERFSLILESASTNQTSMYLCASSAMGGSYEQYFGPGTRLTVT.